The 26 T cell receptor beta chains presented below share a single source sample, sequenced in a study of blood T cells in healthy people across ages. The second PCR ran about 6 to 11 cycles with a sample-barcoded 5' primer and J-beta primers. TCRdb re-analysed the 5' RACE reads in MiXCR, keeping a single row per CDR3 protein. The data hold fewer than 650,000 distinct CDR3 sequences, with 25% to 35% observed a single time. The same sample was also used in a study of T cells of mothers and their children.

Sequenced: blood. All receptors come from a boy between 2 and 15 years old in good health.

This clonotype appeared a few times. The rearrangement links TRBV10-2 to TRBJ2-5, with 11 bases fitting TRBD1. Germline lookup yields CDR1 WSHSY and CDR2 SAAADI. The CDR3 has 15 amino acids. The J segment lost 2 bases and the V segment lost 6 bases, leaving 5 bases of the junction unmatched. CDR3 coding DNA: TGCGCCAGCAGACCGGGACAGGGGGGACAAGAGACCCAGTACTTC. This gives the protein CASRPGQGGQETQYF.

V usage is TRBV20-1 and J usage is TRBJ1-5, with a weak D call TRBD1 (5 bases). The CDR3 length is 16 residues. Germline V gene data show CDR1 as DFQATT and CDR2 as SNEGSKA (reference sequence). Trimming left V 3 bases short and J 3 bases short, with 18 bases between. This CDR3 reads CSASTPSGFSNQPQHF. The CDR3 DNA reads TGCAGTGCTAGTACCCCATCAGGGTTTTCCAATCAGCCCCAGCATTTT.

This clonotype turned up a few times. The chain is built from TRBV2 and TRBJ2-1; D possibly corresponds to TRBD1 (6 bases). Germline CDR1 reads SNHLY; CDR2 reads FYNNEI. Deletions cut 6 bases from V and 7 bases from J, with 13 bases between. The CDR3 sequence is 13 residues long. The CDR3 sequence: CASRDTGFNEQFF. In DNA form, the CDR3 reads TGTGCCAGCAGAGATACAGGGTTTAATGAGCAGTTCTTC.

This clonotype came up a few times. The V gene is TRBV7-9, the J gene TRBJ1-3, with unresolved D. Germline V gene data show CDR1 as SEHNR and CDR2 as FQNEAQ (reference sequence). The CDR3 covers 17 residues. Trimming took off 4 bases at V and 0 bases at J, with 16 bases between the two ends. The CDR3 region is CASSSSLLTLSGNTIYF. The CDR3 DNA sequence: TGTGCCAGCAGCTCGTCCTTGCTGACGCTCTCTGGAAACACCATATATTTT.

The chain has TRBV4-3 and TRBJ2-2; D is ambiguous. Between the trimmed V and J ends, which lost 0 bases and 2 bases, there was a span of 7 bases. Looked up from germline, CDR1 is LGHNA and CDR2 is YSLEER. This CDR3 is built from 15 residues. CDR3 residues: CASSQEPLNTGELFF. The CDR3 DNA follows: TGCGCCAGCAGCCAAGAACCCCTCAACACCGGGGAGCTGTTTTTT.

The chain carries TRBV5-1 and TRBJ1-1; 8 positions match TRBD1. Germline CDR1 SGHRS, CDR2 YFSETQ. The CDR3 extends over 16 amino acids. The V segment lost 4 bases and the J segment 4 bases; nucleotides outside the gene matches: 12. Here the CDR3 DNA reads TGCGCCAGCAGCCCTCAAGGACAGGGCCAGGCCACTGAAGCTTTCTTT. Translating gives CASSPQGQGQATEAFF.

This chain links TRBV20-1 with TRBJ1-5, with TRBD1 matching over 8 bases. Germline V gene sequence: CDR1 DFQATT, CDR2 SNEGSKA (reference sequence). The CDR3 has 14 amino acids. Trimming removed 3 bases from V and 3 bases from J; junction bases left unmatched: 4. The CDR3 nucleotides read TGCAGTGCTAGCGGACAGGGCTTCAATCAGCCCCAGCATTTT. Translation: CSASGQGFNQPQHF.

V and J are TRBV20-1 and TRBJ2-1, with TRBD2 matching over 7 bases. This CDR3 is built from 20 residues. From germline, CDR1 is DFQATT and CDR2 SNEGSKA (reference sequence). The V gene end was trimmed by 4 bases and the J gene end by 7 bases; junction bases not matched to a gene: 28. The chain's CDR3 is CSATSRGVRGRALILNEQFF. CDR3 in DNA: TGCAGTGCTACCTCCCGGGGGGTCCGGGGAAGAGCCTTAATATTGAATGAGCAGTTCTTC.

This clonotype was counted a few times. This may be a read error, as it is one base from a much larger clone. This chain connects TRBV10-2 to TRBJ2-7; D gene uncertain. V was trimmed by 5 bases and J by 2 bases, leaving 16 bases between them. Germline V gene lookup returns CDR1 WSHSY and CDR2 SAAADI. This CDR3 is 15 amino acids long. CDR3 in amino acids: CASSKHSTIAYEQYF. The CDR3 nucleotides read TGCGCCAGCAGTAAGCACTCTACGATCGCCTACGAGCAGTACTTC.

CDR3 nucleotides: TGCGCCAGCAGCTTTGGACAGGGACCCGGGGAGCTGTTTTTT. Its protein is CASSFGQGPGELFF. The chain recombines TRBV5-1 with TRBJ2-2; 8 bases match TRBD1. The germline CDR1 and CDR2 sequences are SGHRS and YFSETQ. This CDR3 is built from 14 residues. V lost 2 bases, J lost 6 bases, and 3 bases stayed unmatched.

The chain employs TRBV11-2 and TRBJ2-3, with TRBD2 matching over 13 bases. The CDR3 runs 16 residues. The germline V gene has CDR1 SGHAT and CDR2 FQNNGV. J gave up 4 bases and V 5 bases, and 6 bases lay outside the gene matches. CDR3 in amino acids: CASSPTSGGAADTQYF. CDR3 nucleotide sequence: TGTGCCAGCAGCCCCACTAGCGGGGGGGCTGCAGATACGCAGTATTTT.

This clonotype appeared a few times. The rearrangement uses TRBV7-9 and TRBJ2-5, with TRBD1 identical over 12 bases. CDR3 length: 17 residues. Germline V gene data show CDR1 as SEHNR and CDR2 as FQNEAQ (reference sequence). V dropped 3 bases and J dropped 5; count of bases not matched to a gene: 10. The CDR3 region has the DNA TGTGCCAGCAGCTTCATCGACGGGACAGGGGGCTGGGAGACCCAGTACTTC. As protein: CASSFIDGTGGWETQYF.

This clonotype has just a few counts. The chain has TRBV3-1 and TRBJ2-3; D is possibly TRBD1 (5 bases). This CDR3 region has 16 residues. V lost 1 base, J lost 2 bases, and 13 bases lay in between. Germline V gives CDR1 LGHDT, CDR2 YNNKEL (reference sequence). The CDR3 sequence: CASSQVMGGATDTQYF. CDR3 coding DNA: TGTGCCAGCAGCCAAGTTATGGGTGGGGCCACAGATACGCAGTATTTT.

This chain joins TRBV5-4 and TRBJ2-7; TRBD2 matches at 16 bases. This CDR3 spans 16 amino acids. In germline, CDR1 is SGHNT, CDR2 YYREEE (reference sequence). With V trimmed by 4 bases and J by 7 bases, 8 bases remained unmatched. CDR3 coding DNA: TGTGCCAGCAGCAGGGGGACTAGCGGGAGGGCCTTGGAGCAGTACTTC. Protein sequence: CASSRGTSGRALEQYF.

This clonotype was counted at least ten times. CDR3 sequence reads: CASSSLYQETQYF. The CDR3 DNA reads TGTGCCAGCAGTTCCCTGTACCAAGAGACCCAGTACTTC. The V gene is TRBV27, the J gene TRBJ2-5, with unresolved D. The germline V gene encodes CDR1 MNHEY and CDR2 SMNVEV (reference sequence). V was cut by 4 bases and J by 0 bases, with 6 bases left in between. The CDR3 contains 13 residues.

This chain uses TRBV6-5 with TRBJ2-3; perhaps TRBD1 as D (6 bases). The CDR3 consists of 14 residues. In germline, CDR1 is MNHEY, CDR2 SVGAGI. The ends were cut back, 7 bases at V and 1 base at J, with 12 bases in the middle. In DNA form, the CDR3 reads TGTGCCAGCACGGTCCCAGGGGGCACAGATACGCAGTATTTT. It specifies CASTVPGGTDTQYF.

This rearrangement joins TRBV15 to TRBJ2-5; D is undetermined. TRBJ2-7 explains the end of the DNA better; the J call may be wrong. The CDR3 covers 14 residues. Germline CDR1 and CDR2: LNHNV and YYDKDF (reference sequence). CDR3 bases: TGTGCCACCAGCAGAGATTGGGCAGACTACGAGCAGTACTTC. Translation gives CATSRDWADYEQYF.

This clonotype was seen a few times. The chain links TRBV7-9 to TRBJ2-7; D gene ambiguous. The V gene's germline CDR1 is SEHNR and CDR2 FQNEAQ (reference sequence). This CDR3 has 15 residues. The V and J ends lost 5 bases and 2 bases respectively, with 16 bases between them. Here the CDR3 DNA reads TGTGCCAGCAGCAAAACGGACCTTCTACCCTACGAGCAGTACTTC. It translates to CASSKTDLLPYEQYF.

This clonotype was detected a few times. This sequence joins TRBV6-2 or TRBV6-3 and TRBJ2-5; 9 nucleotides agree with TRBD2. CDR3 length: 18 residues. V dropped 2 bases and J dropped 5; count of bases not matched to a gene: 15. Germline CDR1 MNHEY, CDR2 SVGEGT. CDR3 nucleotide sequence: TGTGCCAGCAGTTACGGAGGCTTTGGCGGGAGGGCCCTGGAGACCCAGTACTTC. It is translated as CASSYGGFGGRALETQYF.

CDR3 DNA sequence: TGTGCCAGCAGCCCTACTAGCGGGGGGGCCACTGAGCAGTTCTTC. Its translation is CASSPTSGGATEQFF. The J gene is TRBJ2-5, the V gene TRBV12-3 or TRBV12-4; TRBD2 agrees at 13 bases. The DNA end is more similar to TRBJ2-1, so the J call may be wrong. This CDR3 region has 15 residues.

This clonotype was counted only a few times. The chain links TRBV20-1 to TRBJ2-1; the D gene is possibly TRBD2 (6 bases). CDR3 size: 15 residues. Looked up from germline, CDR1 is DFQATT and CDR2 is SNEGSKA (reference sequence). V dropped 2 bases and J dropped 0 bases, with 11 bases sitting between them. Written as DNA, the CDR3 is TGCAGTGCTAGACAGCTAGCGATCTCCTACAATGAGCAGTTCTTC. It yields the protein CSARQLAISYNEQFF.

This clonotype was seen only a few times. V usage is TRBV12-3 or TRBV12-4 and J usage is TRBJ1-2, with D hard to call. The CDR3 sequence is 14 residues long. V shed 1 base and J shed 4 bases, with 10 bases lying between them. In DNA, the CDR3 is TGTGCCAGCAGTTTAGAGCTGGGAGCCTATGGCTACACCTTC. Its protein product is CASSLELGAYGYTF.

The rearrangement uses TRBV11-2 and TRBJ2-1; D remains ambiguous. This CDR3 comprises 12 residues. Germline lookup yields CDR1 SGHAT and CDR2 FQNNGV. The V end lost 4 bases, the J end lost 9 bases, and 10 bases lay between the germline ends. CDR3 amino acids: CASSSIGTEQFF. The CDR3 nucleotides read TGTGCCAGCAGCTCAATAGGCACTGAGCAGTTCTTC.

The V gene is TRBV12-3 or TRBV12-4, the J gene TRBJ1-2; D unclear. This CDR3 region has 14 residues. Trimming cost V 3 bases and J 0 bases, with 8 bases left between them. The CDR3 DNA reads TGTGCCAGCAGTTTTAACAGAGCTAACTATGGCTACACCTTC. Protein: CASSFNRANYGYTF.

This clonotype occurred once. The chain recombines TRBV7-9 with TRBJ2-3; D is undetermined. This CDR3 has 12 amino acids. The germline V gene encodes CDR1 SEHNR and CDR2 FQNEAQ (reference sequence). V was cut by 4 bases and J by 4 bases, with 6 bases left in between. The CDR3 sequence is CASSSLPDTQYF. CDR3 in DNA: TGTGCCAGCAGCTCTCTCCCAGATACGCAGTATTTT.

The count of this clonotype is one. This chain joins TRBV7-9 and TRBJ2-3; TRBD1 might be the D (5 bases). Trimming shortened V by 5 bases and J by 4 bases, and 10 bases separated the two germline ends. The germline CDR1 and CDR2 sequences are SEHNR and FQNEAQ (reference sequence). The length of the CDR3 is 13 residues. CDR3 bases: TGTGCCAGCAGCCAGGGTACGGCAGATACGCAGTATTTT. Its translation: CASSQGTADTQYF.